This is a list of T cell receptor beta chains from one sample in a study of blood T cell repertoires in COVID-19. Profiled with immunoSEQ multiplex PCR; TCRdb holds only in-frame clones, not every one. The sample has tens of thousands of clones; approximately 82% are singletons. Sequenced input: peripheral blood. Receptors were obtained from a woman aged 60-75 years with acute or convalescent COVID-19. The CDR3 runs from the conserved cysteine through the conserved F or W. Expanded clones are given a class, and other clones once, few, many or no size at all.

CDR3aa: CAWSVGGGMLDTQYF
abundance: once
j_gene: TRBJ2-3
v_gene: TRBV30

CDR3aa: CASSEDGGGARNEQFF
abundance: NA
j_gene: TRBJ2-1
v_gene: TRBV2

CDR3aa: CASSTYKTITGDIQYF
abundance: NA
j_gene: TRBJ2-4
v_gene: TRBV19

CDR3aa: CASSLAGWNLAKNIQYF
abundance: NA
j_gene: TRBJ2-4
v_gene: TRBV28

CDR3aa: CATFQDRAGISGELFF
abundance: NA
j_gene: TRBJ2-2
v_gene: TRBV10-3

CDR3aa: CASSQDFSASGGELDNEQFF
abundance: NA
j_gene: TRBJ2-1
v_gene: TRBV4-1

CDR3aa: CASSDSTSGGTDTQYF
abundance: few
j_gene: TRBJ2-3
v_gene: TRBV6-4

CDR3aa: CASSQPDRAGGGYTF
abundance: NA
j_gene: TRBJ1-2
v_gene: TRBV4-1

CDR3aa: CASSDGRLAGDYEQYF
abundance: once
j_gene: TRBJ2-7
v_gene: TRBV2

CDR3aa: CASTTGQGNTIYF
abundance: NA
j_gene: TRBJ1-3
v_gene: TRBV5-1

CDR3aa: CASSERPRSPYNEQFF
abundance: NA
j_gene: TRBJ2-1
v_gene: TRBV9

CDR3aa: CAISVDRQSSYNSPLHF
abundance: NA
j_gene: TRBJ1-6
v_gene: TRBV10-3

CDR3aa: CASSGFGTGGLYEQYF
abundance: NA
j_gene: TRBJ2-7
v_gene: TRBV2

CDR3aa: CASSLDLSGGDTQYF
abundance: NA
j_gene: TRBJ2-3
v_gene: TRBV5-1

CDR3aa: CAWSVGDSYTDTQYF
abundance: NA
j_gene: TRBJ2-3
v_gene: TRBV30

CDR3aa: CASSLTENSPLHF
abundance: NA
j_gene: TRBJ1-6
v_gene: TRBV19

CDR3aa: CASSLFSELQHF
abundance: NA
j_gene: TRBJ1-5
v_gene: TRBV28

CDR3aa: CASSLLSYEQYF
abundance: NA
j_gene: TRBJ2-7
v_gene: TRBV12-3/TRBV12-4

CDR3aa: CASSSTGGRNTEAFF
abundance: NA
j_gene: TRBJ1-1
v_gene: TRBV5-1

CDR3aa: CASSLTGRGSEQYF
abundance: NA
j_gene: TRBJ2-7
v_gene: TRBV7-3

CDR3aa: CASSLWVSETQYF
abundance: NA
j_gene: TRBJ2-5
v_gene: TRBV5-6

CDR3aa: CASSQTAAGTNNEQFF
abundance: NA
j_gene: TRBJ2-1
v_gene: TRBV7-3

CDR3aa: CASSLLPTGADTEAFF
abundance: NA
j_gene: TRBJ1-1
v_gene: TRBV28

CDR3aa: CASSSGWAYLSYNEQFF
abundance: NA
j_gene: TRBJ2-1
v_gene: TRBV7-2

CDR3aa: CAISGDGGKGLGEQFF
abundance: NA
j_gene: TRBJ2-1
v_gene: TRBV10-3

CDR3aa: CASRTGTAVYNEQFF
abundance: once
j_gene: TRBJ2-1
v_gene: TRBV2

CDR3aa: CASSDSRQGTVRQFF
abundance: once
j_gene: TRBJ2-1
v_gene: TRBV6-4